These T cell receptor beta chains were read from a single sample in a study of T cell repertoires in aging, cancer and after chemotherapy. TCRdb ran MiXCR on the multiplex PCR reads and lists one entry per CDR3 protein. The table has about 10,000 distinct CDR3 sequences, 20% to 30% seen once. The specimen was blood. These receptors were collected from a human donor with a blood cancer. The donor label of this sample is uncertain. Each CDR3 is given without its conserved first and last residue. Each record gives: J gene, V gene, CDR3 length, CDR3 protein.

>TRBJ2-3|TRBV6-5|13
ASSLLAGGTDTQY
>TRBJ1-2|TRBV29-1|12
SVDSQGADYGYT
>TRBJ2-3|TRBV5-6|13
ASSLISGPRDTQY
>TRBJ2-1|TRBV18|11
ASSPQGLGEQF
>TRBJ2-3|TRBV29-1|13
SVDTGGLSTDTQY
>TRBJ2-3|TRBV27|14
ASSLPGTSVTDTQY
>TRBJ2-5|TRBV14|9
ASSPGETQY
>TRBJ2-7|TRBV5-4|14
ASSPEPGSNNYEQY
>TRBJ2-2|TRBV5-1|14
ASKLAGGRDTGELF
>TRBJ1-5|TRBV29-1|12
SVLGLDSNQPQH
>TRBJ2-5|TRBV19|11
ASSPRLGETQY
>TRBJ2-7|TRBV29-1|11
SVLRDTTYEQY
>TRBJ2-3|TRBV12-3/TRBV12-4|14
ASSETSGSGTDTQY
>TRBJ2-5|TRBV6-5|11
ASSSGPRETQY
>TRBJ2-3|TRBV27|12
ATQPGGLTDTQY
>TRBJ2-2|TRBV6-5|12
ASSRELRTGELF
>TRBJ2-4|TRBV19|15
ASGGLAGGRAKNIQY
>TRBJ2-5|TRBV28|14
ASSTETGRWGETQY
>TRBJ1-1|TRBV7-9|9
ASTPDTEAF
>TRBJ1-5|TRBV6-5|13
ASSPLGGSNQPQH
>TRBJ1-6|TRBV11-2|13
ASSSQTGLHSPLH
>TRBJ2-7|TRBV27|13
ASRARDRVSDEQY
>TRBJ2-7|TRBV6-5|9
ASRGIYEQY
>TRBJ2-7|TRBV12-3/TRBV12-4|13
ASSLFGDPTYEQY
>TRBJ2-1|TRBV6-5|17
ARSYSRLAGGPSYNEQF
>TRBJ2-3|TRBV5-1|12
ASSSGQGRDTQY
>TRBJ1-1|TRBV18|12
ASSPDDRRTEAF
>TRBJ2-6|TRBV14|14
ASSQLGGIGANVLT
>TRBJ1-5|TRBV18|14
ASSPTGQGGNQPQH
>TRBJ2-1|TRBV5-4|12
ASSQVVAGGSGF
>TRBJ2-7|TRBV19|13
ASGDPARDAYEQY
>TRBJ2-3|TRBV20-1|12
SARNPGTTDTQY
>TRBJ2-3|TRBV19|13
ASSMTGRAEDTQY
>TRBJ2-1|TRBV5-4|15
ASSPRTGLTPYNEQF
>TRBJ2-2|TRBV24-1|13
ATSDKGQGIGELF
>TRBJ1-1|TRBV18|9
ASGGHPEAF
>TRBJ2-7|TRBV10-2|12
ASSEYGRGGEQY
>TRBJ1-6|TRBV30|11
AWSVSGNPPLH
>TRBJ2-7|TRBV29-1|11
SVLGQGGYEQY
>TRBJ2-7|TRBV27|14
ASSPRLAGGGYEQY